This is a list of T cell receptor beta chains from one sample in a study of Ad26.COV2.S vaccination and SARS-CoV-2 variants. Sequencing was performed with immunoSEQ multiplex PCR; in TCRdb, only in-frame clones are kept and a portion is missing. Of about 420,000 clones listed, approximately 90% are singletons. The starting material was peripheral blood, obtained in a trial of Ad26.COV2.S vaccine versus placebo. These TCRs come from a person between 18 and 60 years old who received the Ad26.COV2.S COVID-19 vaccine or a placebo. CDR3s include the opening cysteine and the closing phenylalanine or tryptophan. Each record gives: CDR3 protein, CDR3 DNA, J gene, V gene, clone size, D gene. D genes are given only for firm matches. Clone size is not always given. Where it is, it says once, few, many or a class for expanded clones.

cdr3_aa: CASSALGLAAKDTQYF
cdr3_nt: TGTGCCAGCAGCGCCCTCGGTTTAGCAGCCAAAGATACGCAGTATTTT
j_call: TRBJ2-3
v_call: TRBV28
clone_size: once
d_call: .

cdr3_aa: CASKDSATYEQYF
cdr3_nt: TGTGCCAGTAAAGATTCAGCAACCTACGAGCAGTACTTC
j_call: TRBJ2-7
v_call: TRBV19
clone_size: .
d_call: .

cdr3_aa: CASSPGIVGQFF
cdr3_nt: TGTGCCAGCAGCCCCGGAATAGTAGGGCAGTTCTTC
j_call: TRBJ2-1
v_call: TRBV7-2
clone_size: .
d_call: .

cdr3_aa: CASSLGAKNIQYF
cdr3_nt: TGTGCCAGCAGCCTAGGAGCCAAAAACATTCAGTACTTC
j_call: TRBJ2-4
v_call: TRBV12-3/TRBV12-4
clone_size: once
d_call: .

cdr3_aa: CAGISGGSYNEQFF
cdr3_nt: TGTGCCGGCATTAGCGGGGGCTCCTACAATGAGCAGTTCTTC
j_call: TRBJ2-1
v_call: TRBV30
clone_size: .
d_call: TRBD2

cdr3_aa: CAWSSSGDRYGYTF
cdr3_nt: TGTGCCTGGAGCTCATCGGGGGATAGGTATGGCTACACCTTC
j_call: TRBJ1-2
v_call: TRBV30
clone_size: .
d_call: .

cdr3_aa: CASSPASLGLTDTQYF
cdr3_nt: TGTGCCAGCAGCCCCGCCTCCCTCGGGCTCACAGATACGCAGTATTTT
j_call: TRBJ2-3
v_call: TRBV5-5
clone_size: .
d_call: .

cdr3_aa: CASSLIAGAYEQYF
cdr3_nt: TGTGCCAGCAGCTTAATAGCGGGGGCCTACGAGCAGTACTTC
j_call: TRBJ2-7
v_call: TRBV7-2
clone_size: .
d_call: TRBD2

cdr3_aa: CASSFSGGVPYEQYF
cdr3_nt: TGCGCCAGCAGCTTCTCCGGGGGGGTCCCTTACGAGCAGTACTTC
j_call: TRBJ2-7
v_call: TRBV5-1
clone_size: few
d_call: TRBD2

cdr3_aa: CASDPGPGAGMNYGYTF
cdr3_nt: TGTGCCAGTGACCCCGGTCCGGGGGCCGGGATGAACTATGGCTACACCTTC
j_call: TRBJ1-2
v_call: TRBV19
clone_size: .
d_call: .

cdr3_aa: CASSGDRRGPEAFF
cdr3_nt: TGCGCCAGCAGCGGGGACCGAAGAGGGCCTGAAGCTTTCTTT
j_call: TRBJ1-1
v_call: TRBV5-1
clone_size: .
d_call: .

cdr3_aa: CASSPNSGQGTDTQYF
cdr3_nt: TGTGCCAGCTCACCTAACTCAGGACAGGGCACAGATACGCAGTATTTT
j_call: TRBJ2-3
v_call: TRBV18
clone_size: .
d_call: TRBD1

cdr3_aa: CASSRDRGSSGANVLTF
cdr3_nt: TGTGCCAGCAGTCGGGACAGGGGAAGCTCTGGGGCCAACGTCCTGACTTTC
j_call: TRBJ2-6
v_call: TRBV28
clone_size: .
d_call: TRBD1

cdr3_aa: CASSLQAARDRGKEQYF
cdr3_nt: TGTGCCAGCAGTTTACAAGCCGCTCGGGATCGGGGGAAGGAGCAGTACTTC
j_call: TRBJ2-7
v_call: TRBV13
clone_size: .
d_call: .

cdr3_aa: CASRPFRYGVRSGETQYF
cdr3_nt: TGTGCCAGCAGACCATTCCGTTACGGGGTCAGGTCAGGAGAGACCCAGTACTTC
j_call: TRBJ2-5
v_call: TRBV5-5
clone_size: once
d_call: .

cdr3_aa: CASSLDWDKRNTIYF
cdr3_nt: TGTGCCAGCAGCTTAGACTGGGACAAAAGAAACACCATATATTTT
j_call: TRBJ1-3
v_call: TRBV7-9
clone_size: .
d_call: .

cdr3_aa: CASSYGAPETFF
cdr3_nt: TGTGCCAGCAGTTACGGGGCTCCTGAAACTTTCTTT
j_call: TRBJ1-1
v_call: TRBV6-6
clone_size: .
d_call: .

cdr3_aa: CASSLTTNEQFF
cdr3_nt: TGTGCCAGCAGCTTAACCACCAATGAGCAGTTCTTC
j_call: TRBJ2-1
v_call: TRBV7-2
clone_size: .
d_call: .

cdr3_aa: CASSLGVTANSPLHF
cdr3_nt: TGTGCCAGCAGCTTAGGAGTGACAGCAAATTCACCCCTCCACTTT
j_call: TRBJ1-6
v_call: TRBV11-2
clone_size: .
d_call: .

cdr3_aa: CASSLRTGGNSPLHF
cdr3_nt: TGTGCCAGCAGCTTGCGGACAGGGGGAAATTCACCCCTCCACTTT
j_call: TRBJ1-6
v_call: TRBV7-9
clone_size: few
d_call: TRBD1

cdr3_aa: CAWSVVGDTQYF
cdr3_nt: TGTGCCTGGAGTGTGGTGGGGGATACGCAGTATTTT
j_call: TRBJ2-3
v_call: TRBV30
clone_size: .
d_call: .

cdr3_aa: CASLPRDRGPNEQFF
cdr3_nt: TGTGCCAGCTTACCCCGGGACAGGGGACCCAATGAGCAGTTCTTC
j_call: TRBJ2-1
v_call: TRBV19
clone_size: once
d_call: TRBD1

cdr3_aa: CASSSLQETQYF
cdr3_nt: TGTGCCAGCAGTTCGTTACAAGAGACCCAGTACTTC
j_call: TRBJ2-5
v_call: TRBV27
clone_size: .
d_call: .

cdr3_aa: CASSLKGAWTEAFF
cdr3_nt: TGTGCCAGCAGTCTAAAGGGGGCTTGGACTGAAGCTTTCTTT
j_call: TRBJ1-1
v_call: TRBV27
clone_size: .
d_call: TRBD1

cdr3_aa: CASSSTGLAGQETQYF
cdr3_nt: TGTGCCAGCAGCTCCACCGGACTAGCGGGGCAAGAGACCCAGTACTTC
j_call: TRBJ2-5
v_call: TRBV5-6
clone_size: .
d_call: TRBD2

cdr3_aa: CASSEMGQAPSGANVLTF
cdr3_nt: TGTGCCAGCAGCGAGATGGGACAGGCCCCCTCTGGGGCCAACGTCCTGACTTTC
j_call: TRBJ2-6
v_call: TRBV2
clone_size: .
d_call: TRBD1

cdr3_aa: CASMVQGGNTIYF
cdr3_nt: TGTGCCAGCATGGTACAGGGTGGAAACACCATATATTTT
j_call: TRBJ1-3
v_call: TRBV25-1
clone_size: .
d_call: .

cdr3_aa: CASSLVTGYQGETQYF
cdr3_nt: TGTGCCAGCAGCTTAGTCACAGGGTATCAAGGAGAGACCCAGTACTTC
j_call: TRBJ2-5
v_call: TRBV7-9
clone_size: .
d_call: .

cdr3_aa: CASSLQGRALSGANVLTF
cdr3_nt: TGCGCCAGCAGCTTACAGGGTAGGGCTCTCTCTGGGGCCAACGTCCTGACTTTC
j_call: TRBJ2-6
v_call: TRBV5-1
clone_size: .
d_call: .

cdr3_aa: CSASAGLAGGYNEQFF
cdr3_nt: TGCAGTGCTAGTGCCGGACTAGCGGGGGGTTACAATGAGCAGTTCTTC
j_call: TRBJ2-1
v_call: TRBV20-1
clone_size: .
d_call: TRBD2

cdr3_aa: CASSLGGRQYF
cdr3_nt: TGTGCCAGCAGTTTAGGCGGGAGGCAGTACTTC
j_call: TRBJ2-7
v_call: TRBV12-3/TRBV12-4
clone_size: .
d_call: TRBD2

cdr3_aa: CASSSHMDATNTGELFF
cdr3_nt: TGTGCCAGTAGTAGTCACATGGACGCTACGAACACCGGGGAGCTGTTTTTT
j_call: TRBJ2-2
v_call: TRBV19
clone_size: .
d_call: .

cdr3_aa: CASSFPFDVNTEAFF
cdr3_nt: TGTGCCAGCAGTTTCCCCTTTGATGTGAACACTGAAGCTTTCTTT
j_call: TRBJ1-1
v_call: TRBV28
clone_size: .
d_call: .

cdr3_aa: CASSLVAAAGNTEAFF
cdr3_nt: TGTGCCAGCAGCTTAGTGGCGGCCGCGGGGAACACTGAAGCTTTCTTT
j_call: TRBJ1-1
v_call: TRBV7-2
clone_size: .
d_call: .

cdr3_aa: CASSPTRNTEAFF
cdr3_nt: TGTGCCAGCAGCCCCACCCGGAACACTGAAGCTTTCTTT
j_call: TRBJ1-1
v_call: TRBV3-1/TRBV3-2
clone_size: .
d_call: .

cdr3_aa: CASRRGWYEQYF
cdr3_nt: TGTGCCAGCAGAAGGGGGTGGTACGAGCAGTACTTC
j_call: TRBJ2-7
v_call: TRBV2
clone_size: .
d_call: .

cdr3_aa: CASLRQTNTEAFF
cdr3_nt: TGTGCCAGTTTAAGACAAACCAACACTGAAGCTTTCTTT
j_call: TRBJ1-1
v_call: TRBV2
clone_size: .
d_call: .

cdr3_aa: CASSLDSFEAFF
cdr3_nt: TGCGCCAGCAGCTTAGACAGCTTTGAAGCTTTCTTT
j_call: TRBJ1-1
v_call: TRBV5-1
clone_size: .
d_call: .

cdr3_aa: CAWNPGQGTPHEQYF
cdr3_nt: TGTGCCTGGAACCCCGGACAGGGGACCCCCCACGAGCAGTACTTC
j_call: TRBJ2-7
v_call: TRBV30
clone_size: .
d_call: TRBD1

cdr3_aa: CASSQGSGGPQDTQYF
cdr3_nt: TGTGCCAGCAGCCAGGGATCGGGGGGGCCCCAAGATACGCAGTATTTT
j_call: TRBJ2-3
v_call: TRBV3-1/TRBV3-2
clone_size: .
d_call: TRBD2

cdr3_aa: CASSPGQVYNSPLHF
cdr3_nt: TGTGCCAGCAGCCCAGGACAAGTTTATAATTCACCCCTCCACTTT
j_call: TRBJ1-6
v_call: TRBV7-2
clone_size: .
d_call: .

cdr3_aa: CASSRDRAGTEAFF
cdr3_nt: TGCGCCAGCAGCCGGGACAGGGCGGGTACTGAAGCTTTCTTT
j_call: TRBJ1-1
v_call: TRBV5-1
clone_size: .
d_call: TRBD1

cdr3_aa: CASSAGTGGNTGELFF
cdr3_nt: TGTGCCAGCAGCGCTGGGACAGGGGGCAACACCGGGGAGCTGTTTTTT
j_call: TRBJ2-2
v_call: TRBV5-4
clone_size: .
d_call: TRBD1

cdr3_aa: CASSQDSTQGMDNEQFF
cdr3_nt: TGCGCCAGCAGCCAAGATTCTACACAGGGTATGGACAATGAGCAGTTCTTC
j_call: TRBJ2-1
v_call: TRBV4-1
clone_size: .
d_call: .

cdr3_aa: CASSETRRLQETQYF
cdr3_nt: TGTGCCAGCAGTGAAACCCGACGGCTACAAGAGACCCAGTACTTC
j_call: TRBJ2-5
v_call: TRBV6-1
clone_size: .
d_call: .

cdr3_aa: CASSLLGRGTEAFF
cdr3_nt: TGTGCCAGTAGCCTCCTAGGGAGAGGCACTGAAGCTTTCTTT
j_call: TRBJ1-1
v_call: TRBV19
clone_size: .
d_call: .

cdr3_aa: CASSRDSADTQYF
cdr3_nt: TGTGCCAGCAGTCGTGACAGCGCAGATACGCAGTATTTT
j_call: TRBJ2-3
v_call: TRBV27
clone_size: few
d_call: .

cdr3_aa: CASSLYDGSPVATIYF
cdr3_nt: TGTGCCAGCAGTTTGTACGACGGATCCCCGGTTGCCACCATATATTTT
j_call: TRBJ1-3
v_call: TRBV28
clone_size: once
d_call: .

cdr3_aa: CSVEGTGLSEQYF
cdr3_nt: TGCAGCGTTGAAGGGACGGGACTAAGCGAGCAGTACTTC
j_call: TRBJ2-7
v_call: TRBV29-1
clone_size: .
d_call: TRBD2

cdr3_aa: CASSLRAGHLNTEAFF
cdr3_nt: TGTGCCAGCAGCTTAAGGGCGGGGCATCTGAACACTGAAGCTTTCTTT
j_call: TRBJ1-1
v_call: TRBV7-9
clone_size: .
d_call: .

cdr3_aa: CASSPTPGQGAPTNEKLFF
cdr3_nt: TGTGCCAGCAGTCCCACTCCGGGACAGGGGGCTCCAACTAATGAAAAACTGTTTTTT
j_call: TRBJ1-4
v_call: TRBV28
clone_size: .
d_call: TRBD1

cdr3_aa: CASSPSTGRGNTIYF
cdr3_nt: TGTGCCAGCAGCCCTTCGACGGGGCGAGGAAACACCATATATTTT
j_call: TRBJ1-3
v_call: TRBV9
clone_size: once
d_call: .

cdr3_aa: CASSLGPGYGYTF
cdr3_nt: TGTGCCAGCAGTTTGGGGCCTGGCTATGGCTACACCTTC
j_call: TRBJ1-2
v_call: TRBV27
clone_size: .
d_call: .

cdr3_aa: CATSRYRDRGLIEQFF
cdr3_nt: TGTGCCACCAGCAGGTACCGGGACAGGGGTTTGATTGAGCAGTTCTTC
j_call: TRBJ2-1
v_call: TRBV15
clone_size: .
d_call: TRBD1

cdr3_aa: CASSPRQENQPQHF
cdr3_nt: TGTGCCAGCAGCCCAAGACAGGAAAATCAGCCCCAGCATTTT
j_call: TRBJ1-5
v_call: TRBV9
clone_size: .
d_call: .

cdr3_aa: CASSYSFLGYEQYF
cdr3_nt: TGTGCCAGCAGTTACTCGTTCCTGGGCTACGAGCAGTACTTC
j_call: TRBJ2-7
v_call: TRBV6-5
clone_size: .
d_call: .

cdr3_aa: CASQDTGNYGYTF
cdr3_nt: TGCGCCAGCCAGGACACGGGAAACTATGGCTACACCTTC
j_call: TRBJ1-2
v_call: TRBV10-2
clone_size: .
d_call: .

cdr3_aa: CASSFLAGTDTQYF
cdr3_nt: TGTGCCAGCAGCTTTCTAGCGGGCACAGATACGCAGTATTTT
j_call: TRBJ2-3
v_call: TRBV7-8
clone_size: .
d_call: TRBD2

cdr3_aa: CASSLAQDGNTEAFF
cdr3_nt: TGTGCCAGCAGCTTAGCGCAAGACGGGAACACTGAAGCTTTCTTT
j_call: TRBJ1-1
v_call: TRBV7-9
clone_size: .
d_call: .